Listed below are T cell receptor beta chains from one sample, sequenced in a study of beta chain features in type 1 diabetes. Assay: immunoSEQ multiplex PCR; the TCRdb copy retains only in-frame clones and omits some. In the table there are 860,000 or so clones, about 17% of which are singletons. Source material: naive CD4+ T cells from blood. The source of these receptors is a woman aged 18 to 35 in good health. The CDR3 runs from the conserved cysteine through the conserved F or W. The D gene is left open where the match is weak. Size tells how often a clone was seen (once, few, many) or the class of an expanded clone, and some rows leave it out.

clone_size,v_call,d_call,j_call,cdr3_aa,cdr3_nt
.,TRBV28,.,TRBJ2-7,CASSLDLGHYEQYF,TGTGCCAGCAGTTTGGACTTAGGGCACTACGAGCAGTACTTC
.,TRBV6-6,.,TRBJ1-5,CASRDRGDQPQHF,TGTGCCAGCAGGGACAGAGGAGATCAGCCCCAGCATTTT
.,TRBV5-8,.,TRBJ2-4,CASSLASEGGQYF,TGTGCCAGCAGCTTGGCCTCCGAAGGAGGTCAGTACTTC
few,TRBV9,TRBD2,TRBJ2-7,CASSAGTSGVLEQYF,TGTGCCAGCAGCGCGGGGACTAGCGGGGTGTTGGAGCAGTACTTC
few,TRBV5-4,TRBD2,TRBJ2-3,CASSPTSGRRWSTDTQYF,TGTGCCAGCAGCCCGACTAGCGGGAGAAGGTGGTCTACAGATACGCAGTATTTT
few,TRBV7-3,TRBD1,TRBJ2-7,CASSLDRGYEQYF,TGTGCCAGCAGCCTTGACAGGGGTTACGAGCAGTACTTC
.,TRBV2,.,TRBJ1-5,CASSDGTINQPQHF,TGTGCCAGCAGTGATGGCACCATCAATCAGCCCCAGCATTTT
.,TRBV10-3,.,TRBJ2-7,CAISEPNSYEQYF,TGTGCCATCAGTGAGCCGAACTCCTACGAGCAGTACTTC
.,TRBV28,.,TRBJ1-2,CASSPVGAPNYGYTF,TGTGCCAGCAGTCCCGTTGGGGCCCCTAACTATGGCTACACCTTC
few,TRBV5-1,.,TRBJ2-5,CASSLGGRQETQYF,TGCGCCAGCAGCTTGGGGGGACGGCAAGAGACCCAGTACTTC
.,TRBV27,.,TRBJ2-6,CASRTHGANVLTF,TGTGCCAGCCGCACCCATGGGGCCAACGTCCTGACTTTC
.,TRBV7-3,.,TRBJ1-2,CASSTKPGGYGYTF,TGTGCCAGCAGCACTAAGCCGGGGGGATATGGCTACACCTTC
few,TRBV18,TRBD2,TRBJ2-1,CASSPRGLRGTSGRAPSYNEQFF,TGTGCCAGCTCACCACGCGGTCTCCGGGGTACTAGCGGGAGGGCCCCCTCCTACAATGAGCAGTTCTTC
.,TRBV4-2,.,TRBJ2-2,CASSQDSYLGELFF,TGTGCCAGCAGCCAAGATTCCTACCTCGGGGAGCTGTTTTTT
.,TRBV28,.,TRBJ2-3,CASSLASGTDTQYF,TGTGCCAGCAGTTTGGCTAGCGGCACAGATACGCAGTATTTT
few,TRBV29-1,TRBD2,TRBJ2-7,CSVGGLAGLDEQYF,TGCAGCGTTGGTGGGCTAGCGGGATTGGACGAGCAGTACTTC
.,TRBV28,.,TRBJ2-7,CASSLKGPTYEQYF,TGTGCCAGCAGTTTAAAAGGGCCCACCTACGAGCAGTACTTC
few,TRBV15,.,TRBJ2-5,CATSSGTSGTGETQYF,TGTGCCACCAGCAGTGGAACGTCTGGGACGGGGGAGACCCAGTACTTC
.,TRBV11-2,TRBD1,TRBJ2-7,CASSPGQPYEQYF,TGTGCCAGCAGCCCGGGACAGCCCTACGAGCAGTACTTC
.,TRBV10-3,TRBD1,TRBJ2-1,CAISELGQGGYNEQFF,TGTGCCATCAGTGAGCTCGGACAGGGGGGTTACAATGAGCAGTTCTTC
few,TRBV2,.,TRBJ2-7,CASSATITYEQYF,TGTGCCAGCAGTGCGACTATAACCTACGAGCAGTACTTC
.,TRBV11-2,.,TRBJ2-3,CASSLDTGADTQYF,TGTGCCAGCAGCTTAGATACAGGCGCCGATACGCAGTATTTT
.,TRBV18,.,TRBJ2-7,CASSLGRSYEQYF,TGTGCCAGCTCCCTAGGGCGTTCCTACGAGCAGTACTTC
few,TRBV6-5,.,TRBJ2-3,CASSFSTRRTDTQYF,TGTGCCAGCAGTTTCAGTACCCGGCGAACAGATACGCAGTATTTT
few,TRBV28,.,TRBJ2-5,CASSLYWGRGQETQYF,TGTGCCAGCAGTTTATATTGGGGAAGAGGGCAAGAGACCCAGTACTTC
.,TRBV7-3,.,TRBJ2-5,CASSLVGETQYF,TGTGCCAGCAGCTTAGTCGGGGAGACCCAGTACTTC
.,TRBV7-8,.,TRBJ2-7,CASSPHLSTDAYEQYF,TGTGCCAGCAGCCCCCACCTAAGCACAGATGCCTACGAGCAGTACTTC
few,TRBV7-9,.,TRBJ1-1,CASIWMNTEAFF,TGTGCCAGCATTTGGATGAACACTGAAGCTTTCTTT
.,TRBV4-2,TRBD1,TRBJ1-5,CASSYTSDRGDQPQHF,TGTGCCAGCAGCTACACCTCGGACAGGGGGGATCAGCCCCAGCATTTT
.,TRBV19,.,TRBJ2-2,CASTGPAGAYPGELFF,TGTGCCAGTACCGGCCCTGCCGGGGCATATCCTGGGGAGCTGTTTTTT
few,TRBV4-2,.,TRBJ2-1,CASSQDASAIYNEQFF,TGTGCCAGCAGCCAAGATGCTAGCGCGATATACAATGAGCAGTTCTTC
once,TRBV19,.,TRBJ2-2,CASSIRASESGELFF,TGTGCCAGTAGTATCAGGGCTAGCGAGTCCGGGGAGCTGTTTTTT
.,TRBV6-6,TRBD1,TRBJ2-7,CASSQGQWDYEQYF,TGTGCCAGCAGTCAGGGACAGTGGGACTACGAGCAGTACTTC
.,TRBV7-6,TRBD1,TRBJ1-1,CASSLTISRDSNTEAFF,TGTGCCAGCAGCTTAACCATTTCCCGGGACAGTAACACTGAAGCTTTCTTT
few,TRBV2,TRBD2,TRBJ2-3,CASSPGLAHSADTQYF,TGTGCCAGCAGTCCGGGACTAGCGCATTCGGCAGATACGCAGTATTTT
.,TRBV10-2,.,TRBJ2-1,CASSLDHYNEQFF,TGCGCCAGCAGCCTGGACCATTACAATGAGCAGTTCTTC
few,TRBV9,.,TRBJ2-2,CASSPDTGELFF,TGTGCCAGCAGCCCCGACACCGGGGAGCTGTTTTTT
.,TRBV9,TRBD2,TRBJ2-1,CASSGFPGGLNEQFF,TGTGCCAGCAGCGGTTTTCCGGGAGGTTTAAATGAGCAGTTCTTC
.,TRBV18,.,TRBJ1-4,CASSPPSESWEKLFF,TGTGCCAGCTCACCCCCATCGGAGTCGTGGGAAAAACTGTTTTTT
few,TRBV2,.,TRBJ1-4,CASSDRPNEKLFF,TGTGCCAGCAGTGACCGACCCAATGAAAAACTGTTTTTT
.,TRBV28,.,TRBJ2-7,CASSTPLASPYEQYF,TGTGCCAGCAGTACCCCTCTAGCCAGTCCCTACGAGCAGTACTTC
.,TRBV7-9,TRBD2,TRBJ2-7,CASSLAMAGGHEQYF,TGTGCCAGCAGCTTAGCGATGGCGGGAGGCCACGAGCAGTACTTC
.,TRBV5-1,.,TRBJ2-3,CASSLSTSGDTQYF,TGCGCCAGCAGCCTGTCGACTAGTGGGGATACGCAGTATTTT